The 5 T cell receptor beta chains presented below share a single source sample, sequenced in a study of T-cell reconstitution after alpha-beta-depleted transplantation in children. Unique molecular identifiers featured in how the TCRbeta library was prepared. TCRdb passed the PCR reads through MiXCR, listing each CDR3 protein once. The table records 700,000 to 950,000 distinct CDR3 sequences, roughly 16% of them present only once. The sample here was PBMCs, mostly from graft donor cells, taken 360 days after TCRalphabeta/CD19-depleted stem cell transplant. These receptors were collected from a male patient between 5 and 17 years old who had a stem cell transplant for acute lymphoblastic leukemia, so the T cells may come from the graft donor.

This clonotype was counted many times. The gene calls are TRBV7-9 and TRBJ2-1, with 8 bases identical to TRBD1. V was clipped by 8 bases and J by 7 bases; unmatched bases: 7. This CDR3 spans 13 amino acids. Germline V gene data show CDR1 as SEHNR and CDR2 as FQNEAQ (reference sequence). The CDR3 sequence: CASFHRGRNEQFF. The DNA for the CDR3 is TGTGCCAGCTTTCACAGGGGGAGGAATGAGCAGTTCTTC.

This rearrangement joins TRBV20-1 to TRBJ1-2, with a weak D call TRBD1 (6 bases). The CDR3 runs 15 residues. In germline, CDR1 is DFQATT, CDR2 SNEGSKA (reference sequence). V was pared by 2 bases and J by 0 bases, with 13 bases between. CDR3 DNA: TGCAGTGCTAGAACCGGACAGCGACCTAACTATGGCTACACCTTC. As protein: CSARTGQRPNYGYTF.

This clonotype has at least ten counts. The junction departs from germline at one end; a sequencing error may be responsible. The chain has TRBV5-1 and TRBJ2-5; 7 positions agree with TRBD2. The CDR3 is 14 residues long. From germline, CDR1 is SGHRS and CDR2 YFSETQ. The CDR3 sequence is CASSLLAAQETQYF. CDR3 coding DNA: TGTGCCAGCAGCCTCCTAGCGGCCCAAGAGACCCAGTACTTC.

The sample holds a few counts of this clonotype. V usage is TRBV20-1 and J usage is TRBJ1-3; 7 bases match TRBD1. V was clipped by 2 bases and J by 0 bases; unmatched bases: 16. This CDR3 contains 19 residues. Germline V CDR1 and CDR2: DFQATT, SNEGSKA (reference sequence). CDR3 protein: CSARPGGKTGLYSGNTIYF. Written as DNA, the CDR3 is TGCAGTGCTAGACCCGGAGGGAAGACAGGGTTGTACTCTGGAAACACCATATATTTT.

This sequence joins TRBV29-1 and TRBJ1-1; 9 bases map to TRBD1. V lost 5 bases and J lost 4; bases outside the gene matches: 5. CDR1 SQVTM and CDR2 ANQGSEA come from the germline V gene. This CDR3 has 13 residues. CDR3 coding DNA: TGCAGCGTTACAGGGGGCGCGGGCACTGAAGCTTTCTTT. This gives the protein CSVTGGAGTEAFF.